This T cell receptor (beta chain) originates from a study of somatic mutations in cytotoxic T cells in rheumatoid arthritis. Sequenced by immunoSEQ multiplex PCR; TCRdb stores in-frame clones only, minus some. Here the sample spans 18,000 or so clones, about 70% being singletons. Germline V gene sequence: CDR1 SEHNR, CDR2 FQNEAQ (reference sequence). This CDR3 contains 13 residues. Trimming cost V 1 base and J 4 bases, with 4 bases left between them. This sequence was found in a woman aged 60-75 years in good health. This chain connects TRBV7-9 to TRBJ1-4, with no clear D. Source material: CD8+ T cells sorted from blood. The CDR3 region is CASSLVDNEKLFF. The CDR3 nucleotides read TGTGCCAGCAGCTTAGTCGATAATGAAAAACTGTTTTTT.